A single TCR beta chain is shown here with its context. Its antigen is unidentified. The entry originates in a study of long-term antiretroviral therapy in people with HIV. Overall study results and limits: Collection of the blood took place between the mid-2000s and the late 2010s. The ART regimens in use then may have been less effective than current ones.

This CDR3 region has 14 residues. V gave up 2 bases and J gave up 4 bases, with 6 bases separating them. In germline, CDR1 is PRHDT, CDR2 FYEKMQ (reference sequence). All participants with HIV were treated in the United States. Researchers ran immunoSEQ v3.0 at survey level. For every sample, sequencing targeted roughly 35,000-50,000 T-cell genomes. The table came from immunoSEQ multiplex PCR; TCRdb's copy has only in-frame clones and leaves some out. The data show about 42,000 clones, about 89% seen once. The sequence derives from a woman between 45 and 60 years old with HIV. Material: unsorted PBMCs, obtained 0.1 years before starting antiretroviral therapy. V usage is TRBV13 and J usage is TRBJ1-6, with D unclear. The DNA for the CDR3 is TGTGCCAGCAGCTTATCGGGATATAATTCACCCCTCCACTTT. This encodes CASSLSGYNSPLHF.